This T cell receptor (beta chain) appears in the sequencing data of a study of blood T cell repertoires in COVID-19 (dated by TCRdb to the early 2020s). Regarding the research as a whole: Samples from collaborators originated in the United States, Italy and Spain and spanned both the acute and convalescent phases of COVID-19. Samples came from the ongoing ImmuneRACE study (first 160 participants) plus 1,254 subjects from 6 global collaborators. Where HLA class I and class II types were available, the types were taken from metadata supplied by the sample provider, not from assay-based typing. The repertoires were released in a freely available public database meant as a resource for research on the immune response to SARS-CoV-2. The dataset comprised deeply sampled blood TCRbeta repertoires from subjects exposed to, actively infected with, or recovered from COVID-19. The material from the prospective study consisted of cDNA or gDNA derived from T cells, B-cell-depleted T cells, or PBMCs. A de-identified subject ID, COVID-19 status, age in years and sex were almost always included in the sample metadata. The study at large found these results: How much clinical and demographic metadata was included differed by source and by participant, and the metadata was provided uncurated.

Whole blood was collected in K2EDTA tubes by collaborating institutions according to the institutions' own protocols. For TCRbeta analysis, collaborators shipped samples in one of three forms: frozen whole blood, isolated PBMCs, or DNA extracted from either of those sample types. TCRbeta CDR3 regions were amplified from genomic DNA using the immunoSEQ Assay, a bias-controlled multiplex PCR. The original methods were these. The number of nucleated cells in each sample was estimated by amplification of reference gene primers within the assay. To quantify the absolute abundance of each unique TCRbeta CDR3 rearrangement, sequence reads were collapsed and filtered. For each sample, productive Simpson clonality was calculated as the square root of Simpson's diversity index over productive rearrangements. The clones in this table, taken by TCRdb from immuneACCESS, are in-frame only. Not every clone is retained; where verified, under half of the shortfall comes from an unresolved V gene, and the cause of the rest is unknown. V and J calls and clone size come straight from that table; D and trimming were deduced from the DNA. In all, the sample holds just under 65,000 clones, and about 76% of those were seen once. The leading ten clones occupy approximately 5.6% of the sample.

Comment on this clone: There is no known antigen for this receptor. Nothing much larger sits one base from this clone, and base qualities are not available.

There are 15 amino acids in the CDR3, from cysteine to phenylalanine inclusive. Of the read, only the CDR3 DNA is kept; its 45 bases are in frame from base 1. From the germline V gene (reference sequence), CDR1 is LNHDA and CDR2 is SQIVND. The junction shows trimming of 1 base on V and 6 bases on J, plus 15 bases between the germline ends. The sequence came from a human donor in a cohort sampled during active COVID-19. The sequencing input was peripheral blood. The chain was built from TRBV19 and TRBJ1-2; 5 matching bases give a weak D call of TRBD1. CDR3 reads: CASSIGLTASHGYTF. The DNA sequence is given as TGTGCCAGTAGTATAGGTTTGACAGCCAGTCATGGCTACACCTTC.